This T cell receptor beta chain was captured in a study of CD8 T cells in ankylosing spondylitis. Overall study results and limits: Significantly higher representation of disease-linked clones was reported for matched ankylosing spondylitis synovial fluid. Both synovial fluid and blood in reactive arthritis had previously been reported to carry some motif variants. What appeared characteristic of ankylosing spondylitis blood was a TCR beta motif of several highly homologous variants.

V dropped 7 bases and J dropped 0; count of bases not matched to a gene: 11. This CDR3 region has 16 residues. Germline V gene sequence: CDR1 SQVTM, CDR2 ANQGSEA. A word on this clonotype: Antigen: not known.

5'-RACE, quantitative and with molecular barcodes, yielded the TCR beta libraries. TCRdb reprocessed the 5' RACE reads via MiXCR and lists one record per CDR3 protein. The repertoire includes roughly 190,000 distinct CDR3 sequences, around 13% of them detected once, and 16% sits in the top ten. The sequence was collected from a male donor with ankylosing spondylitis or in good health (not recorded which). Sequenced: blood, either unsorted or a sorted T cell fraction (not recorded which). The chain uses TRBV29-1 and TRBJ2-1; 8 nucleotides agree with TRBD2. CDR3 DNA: TGCAGCGCCCCCCGGGATAGCGGGAACTCCTACAATGAGCAGTTCTTC. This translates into CSAPRDSGNSYNEQFF.